This T cell receptor (beta chain) stems from a study of T cell changes during pregnancy in multiple sclerosis. Deletions cut 4 bases from V and 4 bases from J, with 15 bases between. CDR1 and CDR2 from the germline V gene are SEHNR and FQNEAQ (reference sequence). CDR3 length: 15 amino acids. Generated by immunoSEQ multiplex PCR, the TCRdb table keeps only in-frame clones and is missing some. The repertoire holds about 80,000 clones, under 95% seen once, with around 2.6% in the top ten. Sequencing was performed on peripheral blood, taken after pregnancy. The receptor comes from a female donor in good health, enrolled as a control in a pregnancy study. The J gene is TRBJ2-3, the V gene TRBV7-9; a possible D gene is TRBD2 (7 bases). CDR3 nucleotides: TGTGCCAGCAGCTCCCCGAGGGGGGGCTCAGATACGCAGTATTTT. Translating gives CASSSPRGGSDTQYF.